This T cell receptor (beta chain) was captured in a study of response to subunit inactivated influenza vaccine. Study-level points and caveats: It was suggested by the authors that few new T cells are recruited by each seasonal influenza vaccination.

Per germline, CDR1 SQVTM and CDR2 ANQGSEA. CDR3 length: 14 amino acids. Trimming stripped 4 bases from V and 6 bases from J, with 19 bases between. From the RT-PCR reads, TCRdb called clonotypes with MiXCR, one entry per CDR3 protein. The sample includes 650,000 to 800,000 distinct CDR3 sequences, roughly 14% of them seen just once. To note about this clonotype: Its specificity is unknown.

The receptor was derived from a man between 45 and 60 years old who received an inactivated influenza vaccine. The sample was PBMCs from blood, taken less than 15 days before vaccination. The chain uses TRBV29-1 and TRBJ2-7; either TRBD1 or TRBD2 may fit D (5 bases each). The chain's CDR3 is CSVVEGLLASEQYF. DNA of the CDR3: TGCAGCGTTGTTGAGGGGCTCTTGGCTAGCGAGCAGTACTTC.